The present T cell receptor beta chain was sequenced within a study of blood T cell repertoires in COVID-19. About the study: Acute and convalescent COVID-19 specimens originated in the United States, Italy and Spain. PBMCs, B-cell-depleted T cells, or T cells provided the cDNA or gDNA that made up the material.

Study processing details: It was from reference gene primer amplification that nucleated cell counts were estimated. Measured with immunoSEQ multiplex PCR; TCRdb has only the in-frame clones, and not every one. V and J calls and clone size are given by that table; D and trimming were obtained from the DNA. The sample shows about 160,000 clones, about 85% of them seen only once. This TCR derives from a man aged 60 to 75 who had recovered from COVID-19. What was sequenced was peripheral blood.

The CDR3 DNA follows: TGCAGTGCTAGTAGGCAGGTTGAAGCTTTCTTT. It yields the protein CSASRQVEAFF. The chain couples TRBV20-1 to TRBJ1-1; unclear D gene. Germline V CDR1 and CDR2: DFQATT, SNEGSKA (reference sequence). Trimming left V 3 bases short and J 7 bases short, with 9 bases between. CDR3 length equals 11 residues.